The TCR beta chain described here comes from a study of T cell responses to AZD1222 COVID-19 vaccine. Study background: Some second doses came at about 4 weeks and others at about 12 weeks; these were pooled.

Details on this clone: The antigen is not known.

The repertoire was sequenced with immunoSEQ multiplex PCR; TCRdb's copy has only in-frame clones and lacks some. The sample includes about 120,000 clones, over 80% of them seen just once. The germline V gene encodes CDR1 GTSNPN and CDR2 SVGIG (reference sequence). The V end lost 5 bases, the J end lost 3 bases, and 10 bases lay between the germline ends. The CDR3 extends over 12 amino acids. General study findings and limits: Reportedly, nearly half of unique spike TCRs recognized epitopes outside B.1.351/B.1.1.7 mutations. Every sample of the repertoires postdated the peak T cell response.

The sequence came from an adult in good health. The sample here was peripheral blood, taken on day 0 of AZD1222 vaccination. The chain uses TRBV30 and TRBJ1-1; D might be TRBD1 (6 bases). The CDR3 sequence: CAWGRGYTEAFF. The DNA of the CDR3 is TGTGCCTGGGGGAGGGGGTACACTGAAGCTTTCTTT.